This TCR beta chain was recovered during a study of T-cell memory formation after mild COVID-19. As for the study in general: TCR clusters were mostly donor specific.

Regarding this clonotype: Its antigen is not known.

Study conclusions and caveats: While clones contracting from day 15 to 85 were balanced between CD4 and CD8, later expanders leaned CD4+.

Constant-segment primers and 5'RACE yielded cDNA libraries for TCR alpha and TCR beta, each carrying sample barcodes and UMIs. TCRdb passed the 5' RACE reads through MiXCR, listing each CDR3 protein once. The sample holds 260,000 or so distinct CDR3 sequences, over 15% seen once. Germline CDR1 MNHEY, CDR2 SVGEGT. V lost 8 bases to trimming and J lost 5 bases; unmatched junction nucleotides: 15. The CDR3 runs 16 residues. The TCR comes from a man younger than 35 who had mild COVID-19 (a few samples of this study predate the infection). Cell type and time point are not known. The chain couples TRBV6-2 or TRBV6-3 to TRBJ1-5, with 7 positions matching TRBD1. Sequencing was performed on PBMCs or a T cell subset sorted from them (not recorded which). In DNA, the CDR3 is TGTGCCAGCGGCCTCCTCCGGGACAGTTCCCATCAGCCCCAGCATTTT. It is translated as CASGLLRDSSHQPQHF.